This T cell receptor (beta chain) was observed in a study of CD8 T cells in Susac syndrome (dated by TCRdb to between 2017 and 2020). Regarding the research as a whole: Repertoire sequencing was used to test whether CD8+ T cell activation and differentiation in Susac syndrome was antigen driven.

About this clonotype: Which antigen it targets is not known. No per-base quality is available; no much larger clone lies one base away.

Taken from the germline V gene, the CDR1 and CDR2 loops are LGHNA and YSLEER. The CDR3 runs 15 amino acids, cysteine and phenylalanine included. Only CDR3 DNA remains: 45 bases, in frame from the first base. Between the V and J ends, shortened by 3 bases and 0 bases respectively, the junction contains 11 bases. Findings and caveats that apply to the study as a whole: The number of individuals in the TCR sequencing and HLA analysis was acknowledged as relatively small.

RNA was extracted using the RNeasy kit, and about 0.45 to 1 ug of the RNA was reverse transcribed with random hexamers. The immunoSEQ multiplex PCR assay, covering 54 Vbeta and 13 Jbeta segments, was used to amplify TCR beta CDR3 regions. PCR amplification bias was corrected using a synthetic template baseline for primer optimization and computational correction. As for the authors' bioinformatics: Reads were annotated to V, D and J genes according to IMGT and were analyzed with immunoSEQ Analyzer, with only productive sequences retained. Clonality was computed as one minus Shannon entropy normalized by log2 of the number of productive unique sequences. For each patient and control, public and private clones were evaluated within the 100 most prevalent clones. Susac-specific clones were defined as absent from healthy and MS cohorts, around 980 published viral clones and other ImmuneACCESS disease sequences. The public sequencing data were trimmed at Q25 with fastp and processed into clonotypes with MiXCR by TCRdb, which kept only in-frame beta chains. Duplicate CDR3 protein sequences are folded into a single record with the most common DNA and genes. TCRdb, rather than the study authors, made the V and J calls. For this sample there are approximately 110,000 distinct CDR3 sequences; around 97% appear just once. 0.096% of the sample rests with the top ten.

Peripheral blood CD8+ and CD4+ T cells from healthy donors, Susac syndrome patients and multiple sclerosis patients were profiled using high-throughput TCR beta sequencing. Healthy donors were included as age- and sex-matched controls. CD8+ TEMRA cells were enriched by FACS, while bulk CD8+ and CD4+ T cells were purified by magnetic negative isolation. Blood was drawn into EDTA tubes, processed within 24 hours, and PBMCs were isolated by density gradient centrifugation. PBMCs intended for TCR sequencing were cryopreserved in liquid nitrogen and thawed later in a water bath at 37 degrees C. Purity of sorted or isolated CD4+, CD8+ and CD8+ TEMRA cells was at least 90%.

In this chain, TRBV4-3 is recombined with TRBJ1-2, with the D gene call left open. The sample comprised CD4+ T cells from PBMCs. The origin of this receptor is a human donor in good health. The CDR3 amino acid sequence is: CASSQKTWANYGYTF. The nucleotide sequence reads TGCGCCAGCAGCCAGAAGACATGGGCTAACTATGGCTACACCTTC.